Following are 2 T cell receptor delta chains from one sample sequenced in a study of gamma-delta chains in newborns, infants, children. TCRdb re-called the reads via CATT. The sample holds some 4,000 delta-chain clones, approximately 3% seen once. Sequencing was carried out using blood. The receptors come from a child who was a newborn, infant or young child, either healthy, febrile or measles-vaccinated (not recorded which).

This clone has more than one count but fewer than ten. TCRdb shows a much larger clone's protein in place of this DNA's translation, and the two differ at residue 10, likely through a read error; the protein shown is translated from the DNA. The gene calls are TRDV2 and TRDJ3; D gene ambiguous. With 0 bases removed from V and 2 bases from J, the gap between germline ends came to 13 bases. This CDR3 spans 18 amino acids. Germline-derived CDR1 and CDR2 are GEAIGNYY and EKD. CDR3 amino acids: CACDTVPANPWDTRQMFF. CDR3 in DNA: TGTGCCTGTGACACCGTCCCTGCGAACCCCTGGGACACCCGACAGATGTTTTTC.

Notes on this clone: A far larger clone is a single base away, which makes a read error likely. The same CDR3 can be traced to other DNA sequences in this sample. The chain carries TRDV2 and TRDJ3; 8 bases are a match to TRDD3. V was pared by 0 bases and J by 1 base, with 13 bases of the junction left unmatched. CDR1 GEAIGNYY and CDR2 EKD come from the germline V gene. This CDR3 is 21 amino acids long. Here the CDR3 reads CACDTADSGGDKSWDTRQMFF. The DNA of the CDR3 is TGTGCCTGTGACACCGCCGACTCTGGGGGAGACAAGTCCTGGGACACCCGACAGATGTTTTTC.